The 12 T cell receptor beta chains below come from one sample, sequenced in a study of prognosis after radiotherapy for stage I lung cancer. The genomic DNA TCR beta CDR3 region underwent two rounds of multiplex PCR. Amplification in first-round PCR relied on primers specific to each TRBV and TRBJ gene. Via MiXCR, TCRdb re-called the multiplex PCR reads, giving one row per CDR3 protein. In the table there are around 63,000 distinct CDR3 sequences, less than 30% of which are singletons. The source was PBMCs, collected before or after stereotactic body radiation therapy (not recorded which). The receptors were gathered from a donor of 50 years or more with non-small cell lung cancer.

This clonotype was detected many times. At one of its ends the junction is not consistent with the germline gene, which may arise from a read error. The chain employs TRBV20-1 and TRBJ2-1; D is possibly TRBD1 or TRBD2 (5 bases each). This CDR3 contains 15 residues. Germline-derived CDR1 and CDR2 are DFQATT and SNEGSKA (reference sequence). The CDR3 protein is CSARAAGLSYNEQFF. In DNA form, the CDR3 reads TGCAGTGCAAGAGCGGCAGGGCTCTCCTACAATGAGCAGTTCTTC.

This clonotype was counted ten times or more. The V and J genes are TRBV6-1 and TRBJ2-1; TRBD1 might be the D (6 bases). Trimming removed 6 bases at V and 5 bases at J, with 11 bases between. Germline values: CDR1 MNHNS, CDR2 SASEGT. This CDR3 comprises 13 residues. The CDR3 DNA reads as TGTGCCAGCAGGGGGGCAGCTAACAATGAGCAGTTCTTC. As protein: CASRGAANNEQFF.

This clonotype occurred many times. This rearrangement joins TRBV12-3 or TRBV12-4 to TRBJ1-1; D is undetermined. Trimming pared 7 bases from V and 4 bases from J, leaving 13 bases between. This CDR3 is built from 13 residues. CDR3 amino acids: CASTMADLTEAFF. DNA of the CDR3: TGTGCCAGCACAATGGCGGACCTCACTGAAGCTTTCTTT.

In this sample, this clonotype turned up many times. The chain couples TRBV20-1 to TRBJ1-2; 9 nucleotides agree with TRBD1. Looked up from germline, CDR1 is DFQATT and CDR2 is SNEGSKA (reference sequence). V was clipped by 1 base and J by 0 bases; unmatched bases: 6. The CDR3 is 16 residues long. The CDR3 nucleotides are TGCAGTGCTAGAGGCGCGTGGGACAGGGCTAACTATGGCTACACCTTC. Its protein product is CSARGAWDRANYGYTF.

In this sample, this clonotype turned up many times. The V call is TRBV19, the J call TRBJ2-1; D is uncertain. The CDR3 has 11 amino acids. The V end lost 10 bases, the J end lost 6 bases, and 10 bases lay between the germline ends. Germline loops: CDR1 LNHDA, CDR2 SQIVND (reference sequence). CDR3 coding DNA: TGTGCCACCCTCCAGGTCAATGAGCAGTTCTTC. This translates into CATLQVNEQFF.

This clonotype was observed once. Sequence at one end of the junction differs from germline and may be a read error. The chain employs TRBV27 and TRBJ1-1; D is uncertain. Germline V gene data show CDR1 as MNHEY and CDR2 as SMNVEV (reference sequence). This CDR3 contains 16 residues. The CDR3 DNA reads TGTGCCAGCAGTTTATCGGCAGTGGAAAGGAACACAGAAGCTTTCTTT. Residues: CASSLSAVERNTEAFF.

Notes on this clonotype: A much more abundant neighbour one base away suggests this may be a read error. This chain links TRBV7-2 with TRBJ2-4; D is ambiguous. Trimming shortened V by 2 bases and J by 2 bases, and 7 bases separated the two germline ends. CDR1 is SGHTA and CDR2 is FQGNSA in the germline V gene. This CDR3 has 14 amino acids. The CDR3 protein is CASSLMGTKNIQYF. CDR3 DNA sequence: TGTGCCAGCAGCTTAATGGGGACCAAAAACATTCAGTACTTC.

There are many counts of this clonotype. V gene TRBV4-1 combines with J gene TRBJ1-2; D ambiguous. The CDR3 spans 15 residues. Deletions cut 4 bases from V and 8 bases from J, with 20 bases between. Germline loops: CDR1 MGHRA, CDR2 YSYEKL. CDR3 protein: CASSRTGRQEGGYTF. CDR3 bases: TGCGCCAGCAGCCGAACTGGACGGCAGGAAGGGGGCTACACCTTC.

In this sample, this clonotype turned up once. This probably arose from a read error, given a far larger clone one base away. The V and J genes are TRBV7-9 and TRBJ2-3; 8 nucleotides agree with TRBD2. The CDR3 is made up of 16 amino acids. With V trimmed by 1 base and J by 4 bases, 7 bases remained unmatched. Germline V gene data show CDR1 as SEHNR and CDR2 as FQNEAQ (reference sequence). The CDR3 nucleotides are TGTGCCAGCAGCTTAGGTGGTAGCGGGGTGGCAGATACGCAGTATTTT. The encoded protein is CASSLGGSGVADTQYF. The variable domain in full, with the rest retrieved from reference TRBV7-9 and TRBJ2-3, is DTGVSQNPRHKITKRGQNVTFRCDPISEHNRLYWYRQTLGQGPEFLTYFQNEAQLEKSRLLSDRFSAERPKGSFSTLEIQRTEQGDSAMYLCASSLGGSGVADTQYFGPGTRLTVL.

This clonotype was observed at least ten times. V and J are TRBV20-1 and TRBJ2-7; D remains ambiguous. The CDR3 sequence is 12 residues long. From germline, CDR1 is DFQATT and CDR2 SNEGSKA (reference sequence). The V end lost 0 bases, the J end lost 6 bases, and 9 bases lay between the germline ends. The CDR3 coding sequence is TGCAGTGCTAGAGATCATTGGGTCGAGCAGTACTTC. As protein: CSARDHWVEQYF.

This clonotype was detected many times. The rearrangement joins TRBV5-1 to TRBJ2-3; 13 bases are a match to TRBD2. Germline CDR1 is SGHRS and CDR2 is YFSETQ. Germline trimming cut 5 bases from V and 7 bases from J; bases unmatched to any gene: 19. This CDR3 contains 19 residues. The CDR3 region has the DNA TGCGCCAGCAGTTACGGGACTAGCGGGGTGGGGCCCATTGTTTATACGCAGTATTTT. It codes for CASSYGTSGVGPIVYTQYF.

This sequence joins TRBV6-2 or TRBV6-3 and TRBJ1-5, with D unresolved. Trimming cost V 4 bases and J 3 bases, with 10 bases left between them. Per germline, CDR1 MNHEY and CDR2 SVGEGT. The CDR3 is 14 residues long. The CDR3 loop reads CASSSRLANQPQHF. The CDR3, as DNA: TGTGCCAGCAGTTCTCGGTTGGCCAATCAGCCCCAGCATTTT.